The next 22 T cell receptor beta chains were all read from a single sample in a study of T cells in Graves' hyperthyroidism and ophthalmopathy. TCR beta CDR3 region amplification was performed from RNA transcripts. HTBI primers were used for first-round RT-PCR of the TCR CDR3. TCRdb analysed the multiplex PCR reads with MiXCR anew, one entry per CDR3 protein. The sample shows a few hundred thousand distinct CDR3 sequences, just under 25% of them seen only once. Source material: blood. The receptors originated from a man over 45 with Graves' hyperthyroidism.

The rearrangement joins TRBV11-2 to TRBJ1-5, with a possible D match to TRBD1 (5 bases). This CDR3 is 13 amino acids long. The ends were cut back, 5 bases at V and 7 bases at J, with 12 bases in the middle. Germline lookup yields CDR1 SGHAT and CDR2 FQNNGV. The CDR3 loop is CASSLGQRQPQHF. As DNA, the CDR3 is TGTGCCAGCAGCCTAGGACAAAGACAGCCCCAGCATTTT.

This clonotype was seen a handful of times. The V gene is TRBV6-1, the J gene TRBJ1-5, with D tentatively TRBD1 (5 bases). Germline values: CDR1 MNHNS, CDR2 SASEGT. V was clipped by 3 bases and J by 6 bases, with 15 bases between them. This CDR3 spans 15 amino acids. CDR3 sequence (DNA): TGTGCCAGCAGTGAGGGGGGAGGGGCGGCTCAGCCCCAGCATTTT. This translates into CASSEGGGAAQPQHF.

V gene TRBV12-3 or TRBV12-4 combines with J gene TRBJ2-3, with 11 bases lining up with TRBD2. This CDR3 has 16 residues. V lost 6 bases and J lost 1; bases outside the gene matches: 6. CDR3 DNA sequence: TGTGCCAGCAGGCTAAGACTAGCGGGACGCACAGATACGCAGTATTTT. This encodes CASRLRLAGRTDTQYF.

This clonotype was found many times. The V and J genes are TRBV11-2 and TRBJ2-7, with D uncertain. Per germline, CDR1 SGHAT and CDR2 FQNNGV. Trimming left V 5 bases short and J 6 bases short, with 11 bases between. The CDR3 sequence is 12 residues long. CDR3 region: CASSLGPGEQYF. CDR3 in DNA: TGTGCCAGCAGCCTCGGACCTGGCGAGCAGTACTTC.

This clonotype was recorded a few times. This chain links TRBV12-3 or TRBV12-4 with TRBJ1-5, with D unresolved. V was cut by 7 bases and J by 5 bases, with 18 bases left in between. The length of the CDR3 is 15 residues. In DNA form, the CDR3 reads TGTGCCAGCAAGGAGGAACAAAGGTGGGATCAGCCCCAGCATTTT. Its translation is CASKEEQRWDQPQHF.

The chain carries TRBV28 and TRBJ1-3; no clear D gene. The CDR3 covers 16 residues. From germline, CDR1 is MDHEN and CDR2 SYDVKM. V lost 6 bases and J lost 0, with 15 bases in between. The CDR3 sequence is CASSSLQGNSGNTIYF. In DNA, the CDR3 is TGTGCCAGCAGCTCCCTTCAAGGAAACTCTGGAAACACCATATATTTT.

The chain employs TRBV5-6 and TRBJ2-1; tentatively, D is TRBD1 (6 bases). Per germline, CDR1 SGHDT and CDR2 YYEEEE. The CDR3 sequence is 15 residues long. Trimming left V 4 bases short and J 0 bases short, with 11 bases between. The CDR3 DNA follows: TGTGCCAGCAGCCGACTACAGGGCTCCTACAATGAGCAGTTCTTC. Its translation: CASSRLQGSYNEQFF.

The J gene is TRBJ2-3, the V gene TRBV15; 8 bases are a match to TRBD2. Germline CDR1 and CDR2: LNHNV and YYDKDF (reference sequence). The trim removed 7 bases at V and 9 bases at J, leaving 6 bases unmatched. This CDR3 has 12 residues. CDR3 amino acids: CATTGREGTQYF. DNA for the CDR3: TGTGCCACCACCGGGAGGGAGGGAACGCAGTATTTT.

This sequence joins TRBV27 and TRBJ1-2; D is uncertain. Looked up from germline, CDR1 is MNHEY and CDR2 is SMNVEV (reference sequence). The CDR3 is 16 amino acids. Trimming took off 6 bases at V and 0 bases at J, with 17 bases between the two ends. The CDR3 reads CASRTHSGQANYGYTF. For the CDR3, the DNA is TGTGCCAGCAGAACCCATTCAGGTCAGGCTAACTATGGCTACACCTTC.

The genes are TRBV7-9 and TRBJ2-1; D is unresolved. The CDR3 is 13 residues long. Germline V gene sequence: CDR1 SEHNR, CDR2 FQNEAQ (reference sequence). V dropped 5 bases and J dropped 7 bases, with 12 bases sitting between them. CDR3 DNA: TGTGCCAGCAGCCCCCTGTCCGAAAATGAGCAGTTCTTC. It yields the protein CASSPLSENEQFF.

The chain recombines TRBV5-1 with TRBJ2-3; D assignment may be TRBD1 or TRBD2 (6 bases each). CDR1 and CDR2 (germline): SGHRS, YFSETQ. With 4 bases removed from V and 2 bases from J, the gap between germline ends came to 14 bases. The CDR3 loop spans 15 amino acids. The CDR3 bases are TGCGCCAGCAGCCAGGCGGGACACAACACAGATACGCAGTATTTT. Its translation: CASSQAGHNTDTQYF.

The CDR3 loop is CSAPGTSGLRGGELFF. In DNA, the CDR3 is TGCAGTGCTCCCGGGACTAGCGGCCTCAGGGGCGGGGAGCTGTTTTTT. The chain combines TRBV20-1 with TRBJ2-2; 11 bases agree with TRBD2. After removal of 5 bases from V and 7 bases from J, the junction contained 12 bases not matched to a gene. CDR3 size: 16 residues. CDR1 and CDR2 from the germline V gene are DFQATT and SNEGSKA (reference sequence).

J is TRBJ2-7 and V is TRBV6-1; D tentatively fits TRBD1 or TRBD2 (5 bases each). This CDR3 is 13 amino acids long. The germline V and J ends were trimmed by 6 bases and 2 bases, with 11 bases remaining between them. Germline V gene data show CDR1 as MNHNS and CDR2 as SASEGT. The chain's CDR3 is CASRGTAAYEQYF. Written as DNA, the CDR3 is TGTGCCAGCAGGGGGACGGCCGCCTACGAGCAGTACTTC.

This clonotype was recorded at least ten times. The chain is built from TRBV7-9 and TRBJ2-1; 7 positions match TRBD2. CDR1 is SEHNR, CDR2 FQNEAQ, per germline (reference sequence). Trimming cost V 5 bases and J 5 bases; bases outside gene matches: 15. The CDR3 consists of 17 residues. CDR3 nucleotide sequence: TGTGCCAGCAGCGCAGACGTAGCGGGTTTGGGGAACAATGAGCAGTTCTTC. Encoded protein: CASSADVAGLGNNEQFF.

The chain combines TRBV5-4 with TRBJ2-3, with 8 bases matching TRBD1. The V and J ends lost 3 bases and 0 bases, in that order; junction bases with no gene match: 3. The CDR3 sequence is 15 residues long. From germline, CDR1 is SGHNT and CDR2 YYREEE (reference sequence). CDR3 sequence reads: CASSWTGTSTDTQYF. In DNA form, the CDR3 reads TGTGCCAGCAGCTGGACAGGGACCAGCACAGATACGCAGTATTTT.

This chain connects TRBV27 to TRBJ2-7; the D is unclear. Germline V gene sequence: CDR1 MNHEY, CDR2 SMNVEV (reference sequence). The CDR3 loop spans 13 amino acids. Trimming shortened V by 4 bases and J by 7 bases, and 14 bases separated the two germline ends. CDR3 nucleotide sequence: TGTGCCAGCAGTTCCCTCCCGCCCGGGGAGCAGTACTTC. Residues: CASSSLPPGEQYF.

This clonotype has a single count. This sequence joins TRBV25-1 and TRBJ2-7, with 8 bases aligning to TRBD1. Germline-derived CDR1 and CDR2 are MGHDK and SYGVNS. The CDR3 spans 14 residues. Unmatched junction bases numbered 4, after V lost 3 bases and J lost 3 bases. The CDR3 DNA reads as TGTGCCAGCAGTGATCGACAGGGGCGCTACGAGCAGTACTTC. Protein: CASSDRQGRYEQYF.

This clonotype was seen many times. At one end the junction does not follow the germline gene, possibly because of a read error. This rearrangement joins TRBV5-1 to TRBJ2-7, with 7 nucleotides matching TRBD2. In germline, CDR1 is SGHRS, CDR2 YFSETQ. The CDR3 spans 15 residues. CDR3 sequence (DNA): TGTGCCAGCAGCTTAGGGGCTAGCGGAACCTACGAGCAGTACTTC. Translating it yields CASSLGASGTYEQYF.

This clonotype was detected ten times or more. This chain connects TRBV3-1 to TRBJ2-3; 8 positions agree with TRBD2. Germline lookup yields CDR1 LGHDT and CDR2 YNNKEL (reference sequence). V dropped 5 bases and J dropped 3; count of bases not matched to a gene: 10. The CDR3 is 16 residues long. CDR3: CASSNTGGRTTDTQYF. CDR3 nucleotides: TGTGCCAGCAGCAATACGGGCGGGAGGACGACAGATACGCAGTATTTT.

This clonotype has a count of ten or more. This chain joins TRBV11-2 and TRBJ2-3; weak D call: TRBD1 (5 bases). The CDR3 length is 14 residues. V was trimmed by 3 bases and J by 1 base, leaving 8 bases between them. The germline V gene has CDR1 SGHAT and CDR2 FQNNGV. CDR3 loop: CASSLVRGTDTQYF. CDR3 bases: TGTGCCAGCAGCTTGGTCAGGGGCACAGATACGCAGTATTTT.

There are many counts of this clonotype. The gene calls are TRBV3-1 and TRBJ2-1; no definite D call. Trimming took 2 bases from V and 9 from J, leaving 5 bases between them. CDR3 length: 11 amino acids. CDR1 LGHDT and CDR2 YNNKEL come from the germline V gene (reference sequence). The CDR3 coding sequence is TGTGCCAGCAGCCAATCATTTGAGCAGTTCTTC. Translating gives CASSQSFEQFF.

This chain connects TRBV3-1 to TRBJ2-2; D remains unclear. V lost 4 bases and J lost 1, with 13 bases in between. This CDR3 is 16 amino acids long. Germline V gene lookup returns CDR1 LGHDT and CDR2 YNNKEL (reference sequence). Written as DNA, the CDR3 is TGTGCCAGCAGCCCACCGCGGTCCAGGAACACCGGGGAGCTGTTTTTT. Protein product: CASSPPRSRNTGELFF.